This T cell receptor (beta chain) was identified in a study of cytomegalovirus exposure and HLA in healthy donors. Findings and limits, study-wide: Earlier analysis found most TCR beta V segments productive about 90% or about 30% of the time. V- and J-gene trimming of TCR beta was linked (in a later analysis) to a missense DCLRE1C variant.

The PCR ran on 60 Vbeta and 13 Jbeta primers. Assay used: immunoSEQ multiplex PCR; TCRdb lists only in-frame clones, some missing. The sample yields approximately 170,000 clones, 80% to 90% seen once. Comment on this clone: Its antigen is unknown.

The TCR was taken from a male donor in good health and CMV-seronegative. The specimen sequenced was PBMCs.

CDR3 protein: CASRFVGRGLYEQYF. CDR3 nucleotides: TGTGCAAGTCGCTTCGTCGGCAGGGGGCTCTACGAGCAGTACTTC. The rearrangement joins TRBV12-2 to TRBJ2-7; the table assigns TRBD1, which was not confirmed against the DNA. TRBV12-2 is a pseudogene locus. The CDR3 sequence is 15 residues long.